Presented here are 12 T cell receptor beta chains from one specimen sequenced in a study of technical replicates of blood from a handful of donors. The data were produced by immunoSEQ multiplex PCR, yet TCRdb's version contains in-frame clones alone and is incomplete. The repertoire has more than 65,000 clones, about 90% of them found once; the top ten carry approximately 0.4%. The specimen sequenced was T cells isolated from PBMCs. Receptors were obtained from a human donor in good health.

This chain links TRBV19 with TRBJ1-5, with a weak D call TRBD1 (5 bases). V lost 2 bases, J lost 7 bases, and 9 bases lay in between. In germline, CDR1 is LNHDA, CDR2 SQIVND (reference sequence). The CDR3 extends over 13 amino acids. CDR3 nucleotides: TGTGCCAGTAGTATATCAGGGTCCCAGCCCCAGCATTTT. It encodes CASSISGSQPQHF.

The chain links TRBV18 to TRBJ2-4; 7 bases agree with TRBD1. This CDR3 has 13 residues. Germline-derived CDR1 and CDR2 are KGHSH and LQKENI. With 3 bases clipped from V and 5 bases from J, the junction kept 1 base outside the gene matches. The DNA of the CDR3 is TGTGCCAGCTCACCTACAGGGGAAAACATTCAGTACTTC. It encodes CASSPTGENIQYF. Drawing the rest from reference TRBV18 and TRBJ2-4, the complete variable domain is NAGVMQNPRHLVRRRGQEARLRCSPMKGHSHVYWYRQLPEEGLKFMVYLQKENIIDESGMPKERFSAEFPKEGPSILRIQQVVRGDSAAYFCASSPTGENIQYFGAGTRLSVL.

About this clone itself: A read error may account for a junction end that differs from germline. CDR3 protein: CDSSLMAGDLGELFF. CDR3 DNA sequence: TGTGACAGCAGCTTAATGGCTGGTGATCTCGGGGAGCTGTTTTTT. J is TRBJ2-2 and V is TRBV7-3; D ambiguous. Germline assignment: CDR1 SGHTA and CDR2 FQGTGA. The CDR3 has 15 residues.

The chain has TRBV7-8 and TRBJ2-5; D uncertain. Per the germline V gene, CDR1 is SGHVS and CDR2 is FQNEAQ. Trimming took off 2 bases at V and 0 bases at J, with 16 bases between the two ends. The length of the CDR3 is 17 residues. CDR3 DNA: TGTGCCAGCAGCTTATTCTCGTTGCGGATGTACCAAGAGACCCAGTACTTC. Protein: CASSLFSLRMYQETQYF.

The V gene is TRBV30, the J gene TRBJ1-4; TRBD1 might be the D (6 bases). Germline CDR1 GTSNPN, CDR2 SVGIG (reference sequence). The CDR3 has 13 residues. Trimming removed 8 bases from V and 3 bases from J, with 13 bases in between. CDR3 nucleotides: TGTGCCCGCACAGGGAGTGCTAATGAAAAACTGTTTTTT. The encoded protein is CARTGSANEKLFF.

The chain has TRBV19 and TRBJ1-4, with D tentatively TRBD1 (6 bases). The germline V and J ends were trimmed by 7 bases and 3 bases, with 9 bases remaining between them. The V gene's germline CDR1 is LNHDA and CDR2 SQIVND (reference sequence). The CDR3 length is 13 residues. CDR3 in amino acids: CASTGQSNEKLFF. CDR3 coding DNA: TGTGCCAGTACGGGACAATCTAATGAAAAACTGTTTTTT.

This sequence joins TRBV6-5 and TRBJ1-3; 8 bases are a match to TRBD1. Per the germline V gene, CDR1 is MNHEY and CDR2 is SVGAGI. The junction had 4 bases not matched to a gene; V was cut back by 2 bases and J by 10 bases. This CDR3 comprises 13 residues. CDR3 coding DNA: TGTGCCAGCAGTTACGGGGACAGGCAAACCATATATTTT. This translates into CASSYGDRQTIYF.

The chain couples TRBV14 to TRBJ2-5; 14 positions match TRBD2. Germline assignment: CDR1 SGHDN and CDR2 FVKESK. The CDR3 length is 20 residues. The J segment lost 1 base and the V segment lost 0 bases, leaving 10 bases of the junction unmatched. CDR3 nucleotide sequence: TGTGCCAGCAGCCAAGATGAGCGACTAGCGGGAGGGCCCCTCCAAGAGACCCAGTACTTC. Amino acids: CASSQDERLAGGPLQETQYF.

This clone came up once. This chain connects TRBV5-6 to TRBJ1-5, with D hard to call. V gave up 0 bases and J gave up 3 bases, with 10 bases separating them. The CDR3 covers 15 residues. The germline V gene encodes CDR1 SGHDT and CDR2 YYEEEE. The CDR3 reads CASSLGLGLNQPQHF. DNA of the CDR3: TGTGCCAGCAGCTTGGGTCTAGGACTCAATCAGCCCCAGCATTTT.

This chain connects TRBV19 to TRBJ2-5, with 9 bases that match TRBD1. This CDR3 has 14 residues. Germline values: CDR1 LNHDA, CDR2 SQIVND (reference sequence). V lost 5 bases to trimming and J lost 5 bases; unmatched junction nucleotides: 6. The DNA of the CDR3 is TGTGCCAGTAGTCCAAGGACAGGGGACGAGACCCAGTACTTC. This codes for CASSPRTGDETQYF. The full variable domain, completed using reference TRBV19 and TRBJ2-5, is DGGITQSPKYLFRKEGQNVTLSCEQNLNHDAMYWYRQDPGQGLRLIYYSQIVNDFQKGDIAEGYSVSREKKESFPLTVTSAQKNPTAFYLCASSPRTGDETQYFGPGTRLLVL.

This clone was recorded only once. The genes are TRBV9 and TRBJ2-5; TRBD2 agrees at 14 bases. The CDR3 length is 18 residues. Germline CDR1 SGDLS, CDR2 YYNGEE. V gave up 1 base and J gave up 4 bases; unmatched junction bases: 9. CDR3 residues: CASSVSAGLAGGGETQYF. The CDR3 DNA reads TGTGCCAGCAGCGTATCAGCTGGACTAGCGGGAGGTGGAGAGACCCAGTACTTC.

V usage is TRBV5-4 and J usage is TRBJ2-1; D is undetermined. Per germline, CDR1 SGHNT and CDR2 YYREEE (reference sequence). The CDR3 contains 12 residues. The ends were cut back, 2 bases at V and 10 bases at J, with 10 bases in the middle. The CDR3 here is CASSFSKEEQFF. The CDR3 DNA is TGTGCCAGCAGCTTTAGCAAAGAGGAGCAGTTCTTC. Together with reference TRBV5-4 and TRBJ2-1, the CDR3 gives the full variable domain: ETGVTQSPTHLIKTRGQQVTLRCSSQSGHNTVSWYQQALGQGPQFIFQYYREEENGRGNFPPRFSGLQFPNYSSELNVNALELDDSALYLCASSFSKEEQFFGPGTRLTVL.